This TCR beta chain was documented in a study of neurological immune-mediated disorders. Whole-study context: Of the multiple sclerosis patients, 34 in total, some 30 were relapsing-remitting and 3 were secondary progressive. The study's findings and limits: The phylogenetic placement of 18 of 34 multiple sclerosis patients' repertoires in one related-CDR3 cluster constitutes a possible signature. Expanded clones shared no identical CDR3 amino acid sequences across subjects, which suggested private TCR-beta repertoires in all groups.

Template-switch 5'RACE cDNA synthesis added a 10-nucleotide unique molecular identifier. MiXCR, run by TCRdb on the 5' RACE reads, gives a single entry per CDR3 protein. The sample lists about 66,000 distinct CDR3 sequences; under 3.5% were seen once. As for this clonotype: What it recognizes is unknown.

This CDR3 region has 13 residues. V lost 0 bases and J 7 bases, leaving 13 bases between the germline ends. The germline CDR1 and CDR2 sequences are GTSNPN and SVGIG (reference sequence). Sequenced sample: PBMCs. This clonotype originated in a man in his forties with multiple sclerosis. The rearrangement uses TRBV30 and TRBJ2-7, with D possibly TRBD1 on 5 matching bases. The CDR3 loop reads CAWSVHQGKEQYF. In DNA form, the CDR3 reads TGTGCCTGGAGTGTACATCAGGGTAAAGAGCAGTACTTC. Looking up the rest from reference TRBV30 and TRBJ2-7 gives the full variable domain: SQTIHQWPATLVQPVGSPLSLECTVEGTSNPNLYWYRQAAGRGLQLLFYSVGIGQISSEVPQNLSASRPQDRQFILSSKKLLLSDSGFYLCAWSVHQGKEQYFGPGTRLTVT.